A single T cell receptor (beta chain) is shown here with its context. Its antigen is undetermined. This clone may be a read error of a much larger clone one base away. Co-extracting RNA and DNA was done with about 20-33 mg of unsorted bulk tissue as input. Patients had chronic HBV infection and were treatment-naive. Researchers took samples from five separate regions of each tumor. From approximately 550 ng of total RNA, TCR beta-specific cDNA was reverse-transcribed using a constant-region primer. Slightly modified ARM-PCR served as the procedure for the TCR beta libraries. These libraries came from three rounds of nested multiplex PCR. Both of the initial two PCR rounds ran for around 9 cycles and employed TRBV1-TRBV30 forward primers alongside a C-beta reverse primer. TCRdb redid the calling of the multiplex PCR reads with MiXCR, one entry per CDR3 protein. The sample gives tens of thousands of distinct CDR3 sequences, 71% of which show up once; 30% to 40% is in the top ten.

This specimen comes from a study of tumor-infiltrating lymphocytes in primary liver carcinoma. Study as a whole: Sample counts of productive TCRbeta reads spanned roughly 3.65 to 8 million; these counts were similar across tissue types. Study conclusions and caveats: Just around 8-24% of top clones spanned all five tumor regions.

Germline loops: CDR1 SGHRS, CDR2 YFSETQ. The CDR3 length is 14 residues. This TCR was sampled from a middle-aged man with primary liver carcinoma and hepatitis B virus infection. The J gene is TRBJ2-5, the V gene TRBV5-1; D not resolved. The specimen was liver tumor tissue from sampling region 4. Subset reported: tumor region T4, right-lateral pole. The CDR3 region has the DNA TGCGTCAGCAGCTTGGAGTTCCATCAAGATACCCAGTACTTC. Amino acids: CVSSLEFHQDTQYF. Combining the CDR3 with reference TRBV5-1 and TRBJ2-5 gives the whole variable domain KAGVTQTPRYLIKTRGQQVTLSCSPISGHRSVSWYQQTPGQGLQFLFEYFSETQRNKGNFPGRFSGRQFSNSRSEMNVSTLELGDSALYLCVSSLEFHQDTQYFGPGTRLLVL.